A single sample gave rise to the 27 T cell receptor beta chains below, sequenced in a study of glioma-infiltrating T cells after dendritic cell vaccination. Time point meaning: after dendritic cell vaccination, including at tumor progression/relapse. Some clones are missing from TCRdb's copy, which holds only in-frame ones; the method was immunoSEQ multiplex PCR. The sample lists some 46,000 clones; over 75% were seen once. The material sequenced was blood, taken after dendritic cell vaccination. All receptors come from a human donor with glioblastoma.

The chain carries TRBV6-4 and TRBJ2-3, with D perhaps TRBD2 (5 bases). The CDR3 is made up of 13 amino acids. Trimming removed 5 bases from V and 3 bases from J, with 9 bases in between. The germline CDR1 and CDR2 sequences are MRHNA and SNTAGT. The chain's CDR3 is CASSLRGTDTQYF. As DNA, the CDR3 is TGTGCCAGCAGTCTGCGAGGGACAGATACGCAGTATTTT.

The chain couples TRBV2 to TRBJ1-5, with 9 bases lining up with TRBD1. CDR3 length: 15 residues. V trimming: 5 bases; J trimming: 4 bases; junction bases outside the gene matches: 6. Germline V gene sequence: CDR1 SNHLY, CDR2 FYNNEI. CDR3 sequence reads: CASSSSGQGNQPQHF. Written as DNA, the CDR3 is TGTGCCAGCAGTTCCTCGGGACAGGGAAATCAGCCCCAGCATTTT. The full variable domain, with the rest looked up from reference TRBV2 and TRBJ1-5, is EPEVTQTPSHQVTQMGQEVILRCVPISNHLYFYWYRQILGQKVEFLVSFYNNEISEKSEIFDDQFSVERPDGSNFTLKIRSTKLEDSAMYFCASSSSGQGNQPQHFGDGTRLSIL.

This chain joins TRBV5-5 and TRBJ2-1, with 8 bases lining up with TRBD2. V lost 1 base and J lost 10; bases outside the gene matches: 7. CDR1 SGHKS and CDR2 YYEKEE come from the germline V gene (reference sequence). The CDR3 covers 14 residues. CDR3 sequence: CASSLFSGKQEQFF. DNA of the CDR3: TGTGCCAGCAGCTTGTTTAGCGGGAAACAGGAGCAGTTCTTC.

This clone has a handful of counts. The chain has TRBV5-8 and TRBJ1-5; TRBD1 matches 8 bases. J gave up 6 bases and V 10 bases, and 9 bases lay outside the gene matches. CDR3 length equals 13 residues. The V gene's germline CDR1 is SGHTS and CDR2 YDEGEE. CDR3 residues: CAAGTGGAQPQHF. The CDR3 DNA reads as TGTGCCGCGGGGACAGGAGGTGCTCAGCCCCAGCATTTT.

V gene TRBV11-2 combines with J gene TRBJ2-3; D gene unclear. The CDR3 is 13 residues long. Germline values: CDR1 SGHAT, CDR2 FQNNGV. V was cut by 5 bases and J by 3 bases, with 9 bases left in between. The CDR3, as DNA: TGTGCCAGCAGCCCCCATAGAACAGATACGCAGTATTTT. This encodes CASSPHRTDTQYF.

The gene calls are TRBV2 and TRBJ2-1, with TRBD1 as a possible D gene (5 bases). There are 11 residues in the CDR3. The ends were cut back, 10 bases at V and 5 bases at J, with 9 bases in the middle. Germline loops: CDR1 SNHLY, CDR2 FYNNEI. Written as DNA, the CDR3 is TGTGCCACCCGACAGAACAATGAGCAGTTCTTC. This gives the protein CATRQNNEQFF.

J is TRBJ1-5 and V is TRBV6-5; 7 nucleotides agree with TRBD1. Germline trimming cut 6 bases from V and 4 bases from J; bases unmatched to any gene: 9. The V gene's germline CDR1 is MNHEY and CDR2 SVGAGI. The CDR3 contains 15 residues. The DNA of the CDR3 is TGTGCCAGCAGACGAACAGGGGATGGTAATCAGCCCCAGCATTTT. Residues: CASRRTGDGNQPQHF.

This chain links TRBV7-3 with TRBJ2-1; weak D call: TRBD1 (5 bases). The CDR3 loop spans 14 amino acids. Germline V gene sequence: CDR1 SGHTA, CDR2 FQGTGA. Trimming stripped 5 bases from V and 5 bases from J, with 13 bases between. Here the CDR3 DNA reads TGTGCCAGCAGCCCCCTTGGACAAAACAATGAGCAGTTCTTC. It specifies CASSPLGQNNEQFF.

The chain combines TRBV5-1 with TRBJ2-3; tentatively, D is TRBD1 (6 bases). V was clipped by 4 bases and J by 0 bases, with 15 bases between them. Per the germline V gene, CDR1 is SGHRS and CDR2 is YFSETQ. There are 16 residues in the CDR3. CDR3 in DNA: TGCGCCAGCAGCCCAGGACAGTACGCTAGCACAGATACGCAGTATTTT. Its translation is CASSPGQYASTDTQYF.

The gene calls are TRBV6-5 and TRBJ1-2, with D perhaps matching TRBD1 (5 bases). This CDR3 comprises 13 residues. The germline V and J ends were trimmed by 6 bases and 4 bases, with 12 bases remaining between them. CDR1 is MNHEY and CDR2 is SVGAGI in the germline V gene. The CDR3 region is CASSPQGTYGYTF. CDR3 DNA: TGTGCCAGCAGCCCCCAGGGAACCTATGGCTACACCTTC.

The rearrangement links TRBV5-4 to TRBJ2-1; 13 bases align to TRBD2. The CDR3 spans 17 residues. The V gene end was trimmed by 4 bases and the J gene end by 7 bases; junction bases not matched to a gene: 11. Germline V gene data show CDR1 as SGHNT and CDR2 as YYREEE (reference sequence). The CDR3 nucleotides read TGTGCCAGCAGCCAGATGCCCGGGACTAGCGGGACTAATGAGCAGTTCTTC. This gives the protein CASSQMPGTSGTNEQFF.

The chain's CDR3 is CASSEGTGSYEQYF. CDR3 DNA sequence: TGTGCCAGCTCCGAAGGGACTGGCTCCTACGAGCAGTACTTC. The V gene is TRBV18, the J gene TRBJ2-7; D might be TRBD2 (6 bases). From germline, CDR1 is KGHSH and CDR2 LQKENI. V lost 6 bases, J lost 0 bases, and 12 bases lay in between. The CDR3 has 14 residues.

The rearrangement uses TRBV21-1 and TRBJ2-2; the table's TRBD2 call for D was not verified on the DNA. TRBV21-1 is noted as a pseudogene. There are 20 residues in the CDR3. The CDR3 spells CASSKFPKWQETSGTGELFF. CDR3 DNA sequence: TGTGCCAGCAGCAAATTCCCTAAGTGGCAGGAGACTAGCGGAACCGGGGAGCTGTTTTTT.

The rearrangement joins TRBV6-6 to TRBJ1-5; D not resolved. The CDR3 contains 15 residues. The germline V and J ends were trimmed by 5 bases and 0 bases, with 11 bases remaining between them. From germline, CDR1 is MNHNY and CDR2 SVGAGI (reference sequence). CDR3 loop: CASSPGQNSNQPQHF. CDR3 DNA: TGTGCCAGCAGTCCTGGGCAGAATAGCAATCAGCCCCAGCATTTT.

The chain links TRBV7-9 to TRBJ2-1; TRBD1 matches 7 bases. Germline CDR1 SEHNR, CDR2 FQNEAQ (reference sequence). The CDR3 is made up of 16 amino acids. V shed 4 bases and J 9 bases; nucleotides not matched to a gene: 15. CDR3 loop: CASSSSGTDGRSEQFF. CDR3 nucleotide sequence: TGTGCCAGCAGCTCCTCCGGGACAGATGGGCGTAGTGAGCAGTTCTTC.

CDR3 sequence reads: CASSVRRDSFTGELFF. The DNA of the CDR3 is TGTGCCAGCAGCGTACGCCGGGACTCCTTCACCGGGGAGCTGTTTTTT. The genes are TRBV9 and TRBJ2-2; tentatively, D is TRBD2 (6 bases). The CDR3 runs 16 residues. CDR1 and CDR2 from the germline V gene are SGDLS and YYNGEE. V was trimmed by 1 base and J by 4 bases, leaving 14 bases between them. Combining the CDR3 with reference TRBV9 and TRBJ2-2 gives the whole variable domain DSGVTQTPKHLITATGQRVTLRCSPRSGDLSVYWYQQSLDQGLQFLIQYYNGEERAKGNILERFSAQQFPDLHSELNLSSLELGDSALYFCASSVRRDSFTGELFFGEGSRLTVL.

This chain uses TRBV6-1 with TRBJ2-7; perhaps TRBD1 as D (6 bases). V shed 5 bases and J shed 5 bases, with 19 bases lying between them. The CDR3 length is 15 residues. Germline V gene sequence: CDR1 MNHNS, CDR2 SASEGT. For the CDR3, the DNA is TGTGCCAGCAGTACTGGGGGCGGCGGCCCTGACGAGCAGTACTTC. Its protein product is CASSTGGGGPDEQYF.

The gene calls are TRBV4-1 and TRBJ2-1; possible D gene TRBD2, 6 bases. In germline, CDR1 is MGHRA, CDR2 YSYEKL. Deletions cut 0 bases from V and 0 bases from J, with 12 bases between. The CDR3 spans 17 residues. The CDR3 is CASSQDGRQSSYNEQFF. The CDR3 region has the DNA TGCGCCAGCAGCCAAGATGGGAGGCAGAGCTCCTACAATGAGCAGTTCTTC.

The chain combines TRBV5-6 with TRBJ2-2; D perhaps matches TRBD2 (5 bases). CDR1 is SGHDT, CDR2 YYEEEE, per germline. V gave up 2 bases and J gave up 6 bases, with 11 bases separating them. This CDR3 is 14 amino acids long. The CDR3 here is CASSFVGDSGELFF. CDR3 DNA: TGTGCCAGCAGCTTCGTCGGGGATTCCGGGGAGCTGTTTTTT.

The chain uses TRBV5-6 and TRBJ2-7; TRBD1 might be the D (5 bases). This CDR3 contains 14 residues. With 0 bases removed from V and 3 bases from J, the gap between germline ends came to 10 bases. Germline V gene lookup returns CDR1 SGHDT and CDR2 YYEEEE. The CDR3 bases are TGTGCCAGCAGCTTGGGGGTAGGGGTCTACGAGCAGTACTTC. As protein: CASSLGVGVYEQYF.

This rearrangement joins TRBV7-8 to TRBJ1-4, with 7 bases lining up with TRBD1. Germline V gives CDR1 SGHVS, CDR2 FQNEAQ. J was trimmed by 8 bases and V by 0 bases; bases with no gene match: 3. The CDR3 contains 14 residues. Here the CDR3 reads CASSLAPQGEKLFF. For the CDR3, the DNA is TGTGCCAGCAGCTTAGCTCCACAGGGGGAAAAACTGTTTTTT. Full variable domain (remainder filled in from reference TRBV7-8 and TRBJ1-4): GAGVSQSPRYKVAKRGQDVALRCDPISGHVSLFWYQQALGQGPEFLTYFQNEAQLDKSGLPSDRFFAERPEGSVSTLKIQRTQQEDSAVYLCASSLAPQGEKLFFGSGTQLSVL.

This clone came up once. The V call is TRBV7-2, the J call TRBJ2-6; TRBD2 agrees at 12 bases. Germline V gene sequence: CDR1 SGHTA, CDR2 FQGNSA. The junction had 2 bases not matched to a gene; V was cut back by 5 bases and J by 3 bases. The CDR3 length is 16 residues. For the CDR3, the DNA is TGTGCCAGCAGCACGACTAGCGGGAGTGGGGCCAACGTCCTGACTTTC. Amino acid sequence: CASSTTSGSGANVLTF.

The chain couples TRBV10-3 to TRBJ1-2; TRBD1 matches at 7 bases. V dropped 7 bases and J dropped 8; count of bases not matched to a gene: 10. The CDR3 spans 13 residues. Germline lookup yields CDR1 ENHRY and CDR2 SYGVKD. CDR3 amino acids: CAITETGPGGYTF. The CDR3 nucleotides read TGTGCCATCACCGAGACAGGGCCGGGCGGCTACACCTTC.

The chain joins TRBV6-6 to TRBJ1-1; D uncertain. Germline lookup yields CDR1 MNHNY and CDR2 SVGAGI (reference sequence). V lost 2 bases and J lost 8, with 15 bases in between. The CDR3 sequence is 14 residues long. The CDR3 region is CASSYVTGSYEAFF. CDR3 DNA sequence: TGTGCCAGCAGTTACGTTACCGGGTCATACGAAGCTTTCTTT.

The chain recombines TRBV5-1 with TRBJ1-2; D is possibly TRBD1 (6 bases). V lost 4 bases to trimming and J lost 2 bases, with 9 bases between them. Germline V lookup: CDR1 SGHRS, CDR2 YFSETQ. CDR3 size: 13 residues. Written as DNA, the CDR3 is TGCGCCAGCAGCCACGGACAGAACTATGGCTACACCTTC. Its protein product is CASSHGQNYGYTF. Together with reference TRBV5-1 and TRBJ1-2, the CDR3 gives the full variable domain: KAGVTQTPRYLIKTRGQQVTLSCSPISGHRSVSWYQQTPGQGLQFLFEYFSETQRNKGNFPGRFSGRQFSNSRSEMNVSTLELGDSALYLCASSHGQNYGYTFGSGTRLTVV.

The CDR3 sequence is CASSLGGSGVYNEQFF. CDR3 bases: TGTGCCAGCAGCCTTGGAGGGAGCGGAGTATACAATGAGCAGTTCTTC. The chain employs TRBV9 and TRBJ2-1, with TRBD2 as a possible D gene (6 bases). V lost 4 bases, J lost 4 bases, and 18 bases lay in between. From germline, CDR1 is SGDLS and CDR2 YYNGEE. The CDR3 sequence is 16 residues long.

The V gene is TRBV9, the J gene TRBJ1-1; tentative D call: TRBD1 (5 bases). V lost 0 bases to trimming and J lost 7 bases, with 16 bases between them. The CDR3 is made up of 15 amino acids. CDR1 is SGDLS, CDR2 YYNGEE, per germline. The CDR3 is CASSVDAGLRYEAFF. As DNA, the CDR3 is TGTGCCAGCAGCGTAGATGCAGGGCTAAGATATGAAGCTTTCTTT.